This T cell receptor beta chain was documented in a study of CD8 T cells in ankylosing spondylitis. Study conclusions and caveats: Made up of fewer than ten highly homologous variants, a TCR beta motif appeared characteristic of ankylosing spondylitis blood.

TCRdb reprocessed the 5' RACE reads with MiXCR, giving one entry per CDR3 protein. This sample has some 700,000 distinct CDR3 sequences, with around 17% found just once. Germline lookup yields CDR1 KGHDR and CDR2 SFDVKD. V shed 4 bases, J shed 7 bases, and the junction held 12 bases outside the gene matches. This CDR3 has 16 amino acids. Comments on this clonotype: Antigen specificity is unknown.

Sequenced material: blood, either unsorted or a sorted T cell fraction (not recorded which). The chain recombines TRBV24-1 with TRBJ2-1; 7 bases line up with TRBD2. This TCR was recovered from a male donor with ankylosing spondylitis. The CDR3 loop reads CATSDMSGIGGNEQFF. In DNA form, the CDR3 reads TGTGCCACCAGTGACATGAGCGGGATCGGCGGAAATGAGCAGTTCTTC.